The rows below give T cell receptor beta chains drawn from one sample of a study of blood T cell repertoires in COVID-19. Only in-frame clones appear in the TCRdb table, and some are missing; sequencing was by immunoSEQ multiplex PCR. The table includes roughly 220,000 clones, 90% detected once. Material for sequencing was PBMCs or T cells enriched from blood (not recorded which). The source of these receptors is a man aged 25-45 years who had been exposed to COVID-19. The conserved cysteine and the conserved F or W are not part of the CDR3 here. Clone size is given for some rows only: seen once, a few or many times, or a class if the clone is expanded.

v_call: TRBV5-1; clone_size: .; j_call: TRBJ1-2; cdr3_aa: ASSFTGGKTYGYT
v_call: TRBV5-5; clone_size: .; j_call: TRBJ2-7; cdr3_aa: ASSLGSGGTSEQY
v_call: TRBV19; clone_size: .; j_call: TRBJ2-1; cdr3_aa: ASGPSYTSGEF
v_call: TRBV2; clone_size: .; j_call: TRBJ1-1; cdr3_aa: ASSSTGTTF
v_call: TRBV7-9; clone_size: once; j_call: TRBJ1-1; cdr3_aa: ASRKDFGLRVTEAF
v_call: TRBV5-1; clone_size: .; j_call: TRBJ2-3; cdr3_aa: ASRYGTSGGSDTQY
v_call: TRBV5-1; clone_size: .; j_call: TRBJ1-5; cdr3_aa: ASSLDGTGGNQPQH
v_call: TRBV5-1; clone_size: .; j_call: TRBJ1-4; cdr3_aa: ASSLAQGAVNEKLF
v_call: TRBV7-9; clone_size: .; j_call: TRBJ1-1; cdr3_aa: ASSSNLGVGAF
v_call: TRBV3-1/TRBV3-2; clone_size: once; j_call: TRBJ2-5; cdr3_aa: ASSQERTGAETQY
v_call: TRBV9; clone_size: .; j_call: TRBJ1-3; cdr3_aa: ASSVVMSGRNTIY
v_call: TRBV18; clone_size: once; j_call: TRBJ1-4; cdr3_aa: ASSSTGPTGTNEKLF
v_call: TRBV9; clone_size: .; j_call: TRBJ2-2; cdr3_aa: ASSSQRDTGELF
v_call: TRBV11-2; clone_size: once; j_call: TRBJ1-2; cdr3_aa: ASSFTQTGVNYGYT
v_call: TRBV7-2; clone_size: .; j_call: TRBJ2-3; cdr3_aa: ASSFLDPGQITDTQY
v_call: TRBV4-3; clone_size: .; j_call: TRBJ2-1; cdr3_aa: ASSQAFRELNEQF
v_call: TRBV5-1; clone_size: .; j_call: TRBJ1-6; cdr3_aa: ASSLQGTTYNSPLH
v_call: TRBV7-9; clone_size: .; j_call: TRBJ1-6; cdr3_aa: ASSLGQGRLGNSPLH
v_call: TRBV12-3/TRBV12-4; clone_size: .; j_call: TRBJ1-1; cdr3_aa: ASSESTEAF
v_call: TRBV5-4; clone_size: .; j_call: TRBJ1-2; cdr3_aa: ASSLGPRADNYGYT
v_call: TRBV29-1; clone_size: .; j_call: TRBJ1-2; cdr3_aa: SVERGSGGYT
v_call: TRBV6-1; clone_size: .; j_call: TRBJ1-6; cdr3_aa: ASSELGGGDSPLH
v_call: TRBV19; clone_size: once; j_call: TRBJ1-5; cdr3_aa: ASSIAQGSNQPQH
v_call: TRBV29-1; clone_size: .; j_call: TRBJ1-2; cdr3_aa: SVVGDGYT
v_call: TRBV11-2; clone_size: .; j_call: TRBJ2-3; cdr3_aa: ASSFVAGGTTDTQY
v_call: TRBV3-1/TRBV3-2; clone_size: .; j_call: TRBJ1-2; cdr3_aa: ASSQDPQYGYT
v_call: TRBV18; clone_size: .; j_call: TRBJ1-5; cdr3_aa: ASSSRDTNPNQPQH
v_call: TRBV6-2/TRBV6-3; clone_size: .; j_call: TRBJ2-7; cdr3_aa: ASSYSTAGSYEQY
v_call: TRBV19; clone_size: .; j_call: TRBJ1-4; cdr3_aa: ASSLQVANEKLF
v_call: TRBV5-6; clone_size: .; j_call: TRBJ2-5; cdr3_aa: ASSRRDRSEETQY
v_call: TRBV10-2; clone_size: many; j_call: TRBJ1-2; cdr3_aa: ASRVTGTGIGGYT
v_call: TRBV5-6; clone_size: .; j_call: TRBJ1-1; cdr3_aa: ASSGLGVTEAF
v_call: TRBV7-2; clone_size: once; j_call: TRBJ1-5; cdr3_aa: ASSLRQGTQPQH
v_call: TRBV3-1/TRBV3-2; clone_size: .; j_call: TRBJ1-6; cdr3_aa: ASSQFSGEVSPLH
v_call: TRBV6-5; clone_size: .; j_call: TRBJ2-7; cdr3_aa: ASRLDRNLEQY
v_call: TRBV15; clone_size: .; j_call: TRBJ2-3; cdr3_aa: ATSTGLAIKNTDTQY
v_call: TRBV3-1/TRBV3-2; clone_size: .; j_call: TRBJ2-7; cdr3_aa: ASSQGMLGLAGRLSYEQY
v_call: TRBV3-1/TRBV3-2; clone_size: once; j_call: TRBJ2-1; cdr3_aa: ASSPLTSGSSGEQF
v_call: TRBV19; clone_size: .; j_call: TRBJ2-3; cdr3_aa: ASRGARLSTDTQY
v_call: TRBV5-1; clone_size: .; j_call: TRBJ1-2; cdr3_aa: ASSLGVDRGASYT
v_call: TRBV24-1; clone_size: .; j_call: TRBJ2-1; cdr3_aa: ATSGERGPPVDEQF
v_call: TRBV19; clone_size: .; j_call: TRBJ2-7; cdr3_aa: ASSVSGAYEQY